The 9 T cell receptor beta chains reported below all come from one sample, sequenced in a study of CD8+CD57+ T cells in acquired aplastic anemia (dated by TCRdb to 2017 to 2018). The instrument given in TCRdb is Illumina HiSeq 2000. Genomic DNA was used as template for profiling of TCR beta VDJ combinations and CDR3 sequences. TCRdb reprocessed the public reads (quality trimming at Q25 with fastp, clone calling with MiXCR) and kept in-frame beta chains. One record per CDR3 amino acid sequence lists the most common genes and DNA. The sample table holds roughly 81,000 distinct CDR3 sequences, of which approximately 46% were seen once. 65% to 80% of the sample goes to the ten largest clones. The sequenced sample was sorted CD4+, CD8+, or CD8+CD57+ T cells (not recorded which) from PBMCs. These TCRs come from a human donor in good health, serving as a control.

CDR3 region: CSAFSGTGGEDQPQHF. In nucleotides, the CDR3 is TGCAGTGCTTTCTCCGGGACAGGGGGTGAAGATCAGCCCCAGCATTTT. V usage is TRBV20-1 and J usage is TRBJ1-5; TRBD1 matches 11 bases. Germline trimming cut 5 bases from V and 5 bases from J; bases unmatched to any gene: 11. The CDR3 covers 16 residues. The V gene's germline CDR1 is DFQATT and CDR2 SNEGSKA (reference sequence).

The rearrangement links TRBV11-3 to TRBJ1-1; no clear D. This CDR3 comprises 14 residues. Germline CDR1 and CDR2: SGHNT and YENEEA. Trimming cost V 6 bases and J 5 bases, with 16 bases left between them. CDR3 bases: TGTGCCAGCAGTTCCTTGCGGGGTCGGACTGAAGCTTTCTTT. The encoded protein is CASSSLRGRTEAFF. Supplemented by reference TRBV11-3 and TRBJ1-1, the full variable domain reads EAGVVQSPRYKIIEKKQPVAFWCNPISGHNTLYWYLQNLGQGPELLIRYENEEAVDDSQLPKDRFSAERLKGVDSTLKIQPAELGDSAVYLCASSSLRGRTEAFFGQGTRLTVV.

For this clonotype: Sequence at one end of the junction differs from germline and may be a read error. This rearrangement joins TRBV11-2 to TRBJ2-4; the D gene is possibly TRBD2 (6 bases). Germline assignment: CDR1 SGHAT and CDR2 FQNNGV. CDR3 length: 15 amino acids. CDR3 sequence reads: CASSERLVAKDIQYF. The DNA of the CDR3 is TGTGCCAGCAGCGAGAGACTAGTAGCCAAAGACATTCAGTACTTC.

CDR3: CASSLTQNTEAFF. The DNA for the CDR3 is TGTGCCAGCAGTCTGACTCAAAACACTGAAGCTTTCTTT. The chain combines TRBV6-1 with TRBJ1-1; D gene uncertain. The V gene lost 5 bases and the J gene lost 2 bases, with 9 bases spanning the gap. CDR3 length equals 13 residues. The germline V gene encodes CDR1 MNHNS and CDR2 SASEGT.

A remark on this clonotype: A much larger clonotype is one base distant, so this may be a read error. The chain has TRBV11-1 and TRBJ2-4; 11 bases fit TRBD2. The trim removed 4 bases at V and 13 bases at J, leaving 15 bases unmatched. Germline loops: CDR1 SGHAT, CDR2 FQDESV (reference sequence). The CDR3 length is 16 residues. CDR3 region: CASSSVTGTSGPWQYF. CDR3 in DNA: TGTGCCAGCAGCTCAGTTACCGGGACTAGCGGCCCCTGGCAGTACTTC.

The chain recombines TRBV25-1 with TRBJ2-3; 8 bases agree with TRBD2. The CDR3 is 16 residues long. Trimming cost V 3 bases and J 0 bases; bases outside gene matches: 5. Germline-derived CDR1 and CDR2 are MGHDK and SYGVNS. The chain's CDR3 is CASSDERGPSTDTQYF. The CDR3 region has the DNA TGTGCCAGCAGTGACGAGCGGGGGCCTAGCACAGATACGCAGTATTTT.

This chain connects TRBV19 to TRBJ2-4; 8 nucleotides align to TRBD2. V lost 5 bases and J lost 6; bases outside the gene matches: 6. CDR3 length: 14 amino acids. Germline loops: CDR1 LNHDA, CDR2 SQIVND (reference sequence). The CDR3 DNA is TGTGCCAGTAGTTCCACTAGCGGCAGAAACATTCAGTACTTC. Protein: CASSSTSGRNIQYF.

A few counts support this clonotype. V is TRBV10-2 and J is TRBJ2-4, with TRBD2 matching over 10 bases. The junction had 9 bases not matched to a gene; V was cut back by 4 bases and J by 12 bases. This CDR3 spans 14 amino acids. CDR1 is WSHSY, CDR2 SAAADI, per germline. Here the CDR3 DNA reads TGCGCCAGCAGTGGAGGGACTAGCGCAGAGACTCAGTACTTC. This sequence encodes CASSGGTSAETQYF.

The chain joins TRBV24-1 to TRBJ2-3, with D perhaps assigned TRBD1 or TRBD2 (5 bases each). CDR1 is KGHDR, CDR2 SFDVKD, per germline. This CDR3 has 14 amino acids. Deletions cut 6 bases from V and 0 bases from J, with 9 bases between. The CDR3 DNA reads TGTGCCACCAGTTGGGGGTTGAGCACAGATACGCAGTATTTT. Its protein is CATSWGLSTDTQYF.